These 9 T cell receptor beta chains originate from one sample sequenced in a study of PD-L1 blockade in urothelial cancer. The protocol was immunoSEQ multiplex PCR, while the TCRdb copy is restricted to in-frame clones and leaves out a portion. The table records roughly 130,000 clones, about four fifths of them present only once. Time point indicated: pretreatment peripheral blood. Sequencing used PBMCs, obtained around atezolizumab (anti-PD-L1) treatment. The receptor source for this set is a man aged 50 or older with urothelial cancer.

The chain joins TRBV5-1 to TRBJ2-2, with D maybe TRBD1 (6 bases). CDR3 length: 16 residues. Germline CDR1 and CDR2: SGHRS and YFSETQ. Deletions cut 3 bases from V and 1 base from J, with 13 bases between. The DNA of the CDR3 is TGCGCCAGCAGCTGGCAGGGGCTGGGGAACACCGGGGAGCTGTTTTTT. Residues: CASSWQGLGNTGELFF.

The chain recombines TRBV5-1 with TRBJ2-2; D call uncertain. V was clipped by 0 bases and J by 1 base, with 7 bases between them. The CDR3 runs to 15 residues. Germline values: CDR1 SGHRS, CDR2 YFSETQ. CDR3 sequence (DNA): TGCGCCAGCAGCTTGGCCGAGGAGAACACCGGGGAGCTGTTTTTT. This translates into CASSLAEENTGELFF.

This clone was found a few times. The rearrangement links TRBV18 to TRBJ2-7, with TRBD2 matching over 10 bases. Germline CDR1 is KGHSH and CDR2 is LQKENI. V lost 2 bases, J lost 1 base, and 2 bases stayed unmatched. This CDR3 region has 15 residues. As DNA, the CDR3 is TGTGCCAGCTCACCAGGGACTAGCGCTTCCTACGAGCAGTACTTC. It yields the protein CASSPGTSASYEQYF. Supplemented by reference TRBV18 and TRBJ2-7, the full variable domain reads NAGVMQNPRHLVRRRGQEARLRCSPMKGHSHVYWYRQLPEEGLKFMVYLQKENIIDESGMPKERFSAEFPKEGPSILRIQQVVRGDSAAYFCASSPGTSASYEQYFGPGTRLTVT.

This clone was seen only a few times. This CDR3 reads CASRDPGGWSNEQYF. The CDR3 coding sequence is TGTGCCAGCAGGGACCCAGGGGGCTGGTCGAACGAGCAGTACTTC. V gene TRBV6-1 combines with J gene TRBJ2-7; 8 nucleotides line up with TRBD1. The V and J ends lost 6 bases and 5 bases, in that order; junction bases with no gene match: 12. The CDR3 runs 15 residues. Per the germline V gene, CDR1 is MNHNS and CDR2 is SASEGT.

The chain couples TRBV14 to TRBJ2-1, with D tentatively TRBD2 (5 bases). In germline, CDR1 is SGHDN, CDR2 FVKESK. This CDR3 is built from 17 residues. V lost 6 bases and J lost 1, with 19 bases in between. This CDR3 reads CASRFIGLLSSYNEQFF. The CDR3 DNA sequence: TGTGCCAGCAGATTCATCGGACTCCTTAGTTCCTACAATGAGCAGTTCTTC.

This chain uses TRBV6-4 with TRBJ2-7; D might be TRBD2 (6 bases). Germline V gene data show CDR1 as MRHNA and CDR2 as SNTAGT. V gave up 3 bases and J gave up 4 bases, with 16 bases separating them. This CDR3 is 15 amino acids long. The CDR3 DNA sequence: TGTGCCAGCAGTGAATCTCAAGGGAGGATGTACGAGCAGTACTTC. It specifies CASSESQGRMYEQYF.

The chain carries TRBV5-1 and TRBJ1-2; D is undetermined. This CDR3 region has 12 residues. Deletions cut 4 bases from V and 4 bases from J, with 8 bases between. Germline V CDR1 and CDR2: SGHRS, YFSETQ. CDR3 protein: CASSPGGYGYTF. The CDR3 DNA is TGCGCCAGCAGCCCCGGAGGCTATGGCTACACCTTC.

V gene TRBV2 combines with J gene TRBJ2-7; D unresolved. V was clipped by 6 bases and J by 3 bases, with 9 bases between them. The V gene's germline CDR1 is SNHLY and CDR2 FYNNEI. The CDR3 contains 12 residues. The CDR3 protein is CASSQNVYEQYF. The DNA for the CDR3 is TGTGCCAGCAGCCAAAATGTCTACGAGCAGTACTTC.

The V and J genes are TRBV28 and TRBJ2-3; TRBD2 matches 9 bases. Germline V gene sequence: CDR1 MDHEN, CDR2 SYDVKM. J was trimmed by 0 bases and V by 6 bases; bases with no gene match: 7. The CDR3 runs 16 residues. The CDR3 is CASSLGSGGSTDTQYF. Written as DNA, the CDR3 is TGTGCCAGCAGCCTCGGTAGCGGGGGTAGCACAGATACGCAGTATTTT.